Listed below are T cell receptor beta chains from one sample, sequenced in a study of blood T cell repertoires in COVID-19. Profiling relied on immunoSEQ multiplex PCR, and the TCRdb table lists in-frame clones only, not all of them. The sample consists of around 130,000 clones, 65% to 90% of them appearing once. Material for sequencing was PBMCs or T cells enriched from blood (not recorded which). The origin of the receptors is a woman in her forties or fifties who had recovered from COVID-19. CDR3s include the opening cysteine and the closing phenylalanine or tryptophan. The D gene is left open where the match is weak. Clone size is not always given. Where it is, it says once, few, many or a class for expanded clones.

DNA,CDR3,J,D,size,V
TGTGCCATCAGCCCTGGGAGAGATAATTCACCCCTCCACTTT,CAISPGRDNSPLHF,TRBJ1-6,-,-,TRBV10-3
TGTGCCAGCAGATTCTATCCGACGGGGGAGAACTATGGCTACACCTTC,CASRFYPTGENYGYTF,TRBJ1-2,-,-,TRBV7-2
TGTGCCAGCAGCCAAAATCGGAGGTCCTACGAGCAGTACTTC,CASSQNRRSYEQYF,TRBJ2-7,-,-,TRBV5-4
TGCGCCAGCAGCTCAGACAGGGGTAACCCCTACGAGCAGTACTTC,CASSSDRGNPYEQYF,TRBJ2-7,TRBD1,-,TRBV10-1
TGTGCCAGCAGCCCTCCCACAGGCTCTGGGGCCAACGTCCTGACTTTC,CASSPPTGSGANVLTF,TRBJ2-6,-,-,TRBV7-9
TGTGCCAGCAGTTTAGGAGGGGGATCCCTCCACTTT,CASSLGGGSLHF,TRBJ1-6,-,-,TRBV12-3/TRBV12-4
TGTGCCAGCAGCCTGGGACCGGGACAGGGGGTCTATGGCTACACCTTC,CASSLGPGQGVYGYTF,TRBJ1-2,TRBD1,once,TRBV7-8
TGTGCCAGTAGTACTACAGGGGACTCCTACGAGCAGTACTTC,CASSTTGDSYEQYF,TRBJ2-7,TRBD1,few,TRBV19
TGCGCCAGCAGCTTGGCGGGAACTGGAAACACCATATATTTT,CASSLAGTGNTIYF,TRBJ1-3,-,-,TRBV5-1
TGTGCCAGCAGTCCTCTAGCGGGGGGCTCCCAAGAGACCCAGTACTTC,CASSPLAGGSQETQYF,TRBJ2-5,TRBD2,-,TRBV2
TGTGCCAGCTCACCCCGCGGGGGGGACACTGAAGCTTTCTTT,CASSPRGGDTEAFF,TRBJ1-1,-,once,TRBV18
TGTGCCAGCAGCTTCGCCAGTTCCTACGAGCAGTACTTC,CASSFASSYEQYF,TRBJ2-7,-,-,TRBV7-9
TGTGCCATCAGTGAGTCGGAGGAGGGTCGTGACTATGGCTACACCTTC,CAISESEEGRDYGYTF,TRBJ1-2,-,-,TRBV10-3
TGTGCCAGCAGCCAAGCGGCCCAGGGCTGGGATGGCTACACCTTC,CASSQAAQGWDGYTF,TRBJ1-2,-,-,TRBV21-1
TGTGCCAGCAACAGACAGGGGATGGGCGACGAGCAGTACTTC,CASNRQGMGDEQYF,TRBJ2-7,TRBD1,once,TRBV2
TGCGCCAGCAGCTTGGCCGCGCGGGGGCAGGGCTACACCTTC,CASSLAARGQGYTF,TRBJ1-2,-,-,TRBV5-1
TGCGCCAGCAGGGGCGGGGGGATCGCTGAAGCTTTCTTT,CASRGGGIAEAFF,TRBJ1-1,-,-,TRBV4-1
TGTGCCAGTAGTATAGTCTTCCGGACAGCGAACACTGAAGCTTTCTTT,CASSIVFRTANTEAFF,TRBJ1-1,-,-,TRBV19
TGTGCCAGCAGCTTAGAACGATATGTGGGGACAGGGGGAAGGTCACCCCTCCACTTT,CASSLERYVGTGGRSPLHF,TRBJ1-6,TRBD1,-,TRBV7-9
TGCAGCGCCCGGGGACAGGGCAACACTGAAGCTTTCTTT,CSARGQGNTEAFF,TRBJ1-1,TRBD1,-,TRBV29-1